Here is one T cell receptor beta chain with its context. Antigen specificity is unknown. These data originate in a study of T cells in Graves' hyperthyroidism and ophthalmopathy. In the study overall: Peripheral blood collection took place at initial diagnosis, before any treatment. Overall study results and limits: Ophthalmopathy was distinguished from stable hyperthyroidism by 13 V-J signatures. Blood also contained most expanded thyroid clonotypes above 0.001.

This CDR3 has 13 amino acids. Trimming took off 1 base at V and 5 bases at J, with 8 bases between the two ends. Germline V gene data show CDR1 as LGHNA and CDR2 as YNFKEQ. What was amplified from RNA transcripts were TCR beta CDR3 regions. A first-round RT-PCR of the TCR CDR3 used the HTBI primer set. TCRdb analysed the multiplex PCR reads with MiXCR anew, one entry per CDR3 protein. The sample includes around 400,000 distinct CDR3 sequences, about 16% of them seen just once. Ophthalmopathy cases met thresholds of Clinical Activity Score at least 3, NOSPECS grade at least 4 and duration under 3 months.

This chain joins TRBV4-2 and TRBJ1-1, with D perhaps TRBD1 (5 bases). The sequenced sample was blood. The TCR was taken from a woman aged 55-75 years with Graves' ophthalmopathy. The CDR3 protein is CASSQGRVTEAFF. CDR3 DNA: TGTGCCAGCAGCCAAGGCAGGGTAACTGAAGCTTTCTTT.